Below are 32 T cell receptor beta chains sequenced from a single sample in a study of OX40 agonist ivuxolimab in advanced cancers. Method: immunoSEQ multiplex PCR; TCRdb's copy keeps in-frame clones and lacks some. The table includes 70,000 to 80,000 clones, approximately 94% detected once. Material: CD4+ or CD8+ T cells sorted from blood, obtained in a trial of the OX40 agonist ivuxolimab. The receptors stem from an adult with an advanced solid tumor such as melanoma, head and neck, liver or kidney cancer.

The rearrangement links TRBV7-8 to TRBJ2-2; unclear D gene. The CDR3 loop spans 15 amino acids. V dropped 1 base and J dropped 1 base, with 7 bases sitting between them. From germline, CDR1 is SGHVS and CDR2 FQNEAQ. The CDR3 loop is CASSLERVNTGELFF. The CDR3 bases are TGTGCCAGCAGCTTAGAACGAGTGAACACCGGGGAGCTGTTTTTT.

This clone was seen only once. The chain employs TRBV9 and TRBJ2-2, with a weak D call TRBD1 (5 bases). Germline V CDR1 and CDR2: SGDLS, YYNGEE. With 1 base removed from V and 4 bases from J, the gap between germline ends came to 5 bases. The CDR3 contains 13 residues. The CDR3 here is CASSVTGTGELFF. CDR3 sequence (DNA): TGTGCCAGCAGCGTAACAGGCACCGGGGAGCTGTTTTTT. The full variable domain, completed using reference TRBV9 and TRBJ2-2, is DSGVTQTPKHLITATGQRVTLRCSPRSGDLSVYWYQQSLDQGLQFLIQYYNGEERAKGNILERFSAQQFPDLHSELNLSSLELGDSALYFCASSVTGTGELFFGEGSRLTVL.

This sequence joins TRBV4-3 and TRBJ1-1; D unresolved. V was shortened by 0 bases and J by 5 bases, with 10 bases between the two germline ends. The V gene's germline CDR1 is LGHNA and CDR2 YSLEER. CDR3 length: 14 amino acids. DNA for the CDR3: TGCGCCAGCAGCCAAGATGAAGGTTGGACTGAAGCTTTCTTT. Its protein is CASSQDEGWTEAFF.

The rearrangement links TRBV30 to TRBJ2-7; 9 bases are a match to TRBD1. Germline V gene lookup returns CDR1 GTSNPN and CDR2 SVGIG (reference sequence). With 2 bases clipped from V and 6 bases from J, the junction kept 8 bases outside the gene matches. The CDR3 contains 14 residues. CDR3: CAWSRRDRDGEQYF. The CDR3 DNA follows: TGTGCCTGGAGTCGACGGGACAGGGACGGCGAGCAGTACTTC.

The CDR3 sequence is CASSLDHEQYF. In nucleotides, the CDR3 is TGTGCCAGCAGCTTAGATCACGAGCAGTACTTC. This sequence joins TRBV11-2 and TRBJ2-7; D gene unclear. The CDR3 has 11 residues. Trimming cost V 0 bases and J 5 bases, with 2 bases left between them. CDR1 and CDR2 (germline): SGHAT, FQNNGV. The variable domain in full, completed from reference TRBV11-2 and TRBJ2-7, reads EAGVAQSPRYKIIEKRQSVAFWCNPISGHATLYWYQQILGQGPKLLIQFQNNGVVDDSQLPKDRFSAERLKGVDSTLKIQPAKLEDSAVYLCASSLDHEQYFGPGTRLTVT.

This chain joins TRBV28 and TRBJ2-7; D may be TRBD2 (5 bases). The CDR3 sequence is 17 residues long. V dropped 1 base and J dropped 2 bases, with 18 bases sitting between them. Germline V gene sequence: CDR1 MDHEN, CDR2 SYDVKM. The CDR3 region is CASSLFGVGEVPYEQYF. The CDR3 DNA reads as TGTGCCAGCAGTTTATTCGGGGTGGGTGAGGTCCCCTACGAGCAGTACTTC.

J is TRBJ2-4 and V is TRBV9, with D possibly TRBD2 on 5 matching bases. The CDR3 is 16 residues long. Per germline, CDR1 SGDLS and CDR2 YYNGEE. V shed 4 bases and J shed 1 base, with 15 bases lying between them. DNA for the CDR3: TGTGCCAGCAGCCCCGGGGTAGCTGGGGCCAAAAACATTCAGTACTTC. Translating it yields CASSPGVAGAKNIQYF.

The chain employs TRBV4-1 and TRBJ2-7; tentatively, D is TRBD2 (6 bases). Germline CDR1 and CDR2: MGHRA and YSYEKL. Between the trimmed V and J ends, which lost 2 bases and 2 bases, there was a span of 16 bases. The CDR3 consists of 16 residues. CDR3 nucleotide sequence: TGCGCCAGCAGCCAAAGGGAGGCAGGGATCCCCTACGAGCAGTACTTC. Amino acid sequence: CASSQREAGIPYEQYF.

The V call is TRBV6-6, the J call TRBJ2-7; D may be TRBD2 (5 bases). Germline-derived CDR1 and CDR2 are MNHNY and SVGAGI (reference sequence). V was cut by 6 bases and J by 5 bases, with 11 bases left in between. This CDR3 contains 12 residues. CDR3 coding DNA: TGTGCCAGCAGAAGGGAGCGTCACGAGCAGTACTTC. Amino acids: CASRRERHEQYF.

The J gene is TRBJ2-7, the V gene TRBV18, with D hard to call. There are 13 residues in the CDR3. V lost 3 bases and J 5 bases, leaving 11 bases between the germline ends. In germline, CDR1 is KGHSH, CDR2 LQKENI. CDR3 residues: CASSPSPLHEQYF. The DNA of the CDR3 is TGTGCCAGCTCACCGTCGCCCCTCCACGAGCAGTACTTC.

The V call is TRBV19, the J call TRBJ2-5, with 10 bases lining up with TRBD1. The length of the CDR3 is 16 residues. V was clipped by 4 bases and J by 2 bases; unmatched bases: 7. In germline, CDR1 is LNHDA, CDR2 SQIVND (reference sequence). CDR3 in DNA: TGTGCCAGTAGTAGCTACCGGGACAGGGGTCAAGAGACCCAGTACTTC. Protein product: CASSSYRDRGQETQYF. The entire variable domain, with the rest obtained from reference TRBV19 and TRBJ2-5, is as follows: DGGITQSPKYLFRKEGQNVTLSCEQNLNHDAMYWYRQDPGQGLRLIYYSQIVNDFQKGDIAEGYSVSREKKESFPLTVTSAQKNPTAFYLCASSSYRDRGQETQYFGPGTRLLVL.

The rearrangement links TRBV30 to TRBJ2-1, with 8 bases fitting TRBD2. The V and J ends lost 2 bases and 0 bases, in that order; junction bases with no gene match: 3. CDR3 length: 15 amino acids. CDR1 is GTSNPN and CDR2 is SVGIG in the germline V gene (reference sequence). CDR3 region: CAWSRLASSYNEQFF. The DNA of the CDR3 is TGTGCCTGGAGTCGACTAGCGAGCTCCTACAATGAGCAGTTCTTC.

This rearrangement joins TRBV29-1 to TRBJ1-2; D gene unclear. CDR3 length: 12 residues. The ends were cut back, 2 bases at V and 5 bases at J, with 9 bases in the middle. Germline assignment: CDR1 SQVTM and CDR2 ANQGSEA. For the CDR3, the DNA is TGCAGCGTTGAACAGGCCCCATATGGCTACACCTTC. Its translation: CSVEQAPYGYTF. Together with reference TRBV29-1 and TRBJ1-2, the CDR3 gives the full variable domain: SAVISQKPSRDICQRGTSLTIQCQVDSQVTMMFWYRQQPGQSLTLIATANQGSEATYESGFVIDKFPISRPNLTFSTLTVSNMSPEDSSIYLCSVEQAPYGYTFGSGTRLTVV.

V usage is TRBV19 and J usage is TRBJ1-5; TRBD1 is a possible D gene (6 bases). The length of the CDR3 is 14 residues. CDR1 LNHDA and CDR2 SQIVND come from the germline V gene (reference sequence). V lost 3 bases and J lost 2, with 8 bases in between. This CDR3 is CASSIPGGNQPQHF. The DNA for the CDR3 is TGTGCCAGTAGTATCCCAGGGGGCAATCAGCCCCAGCATTTT.

The rearrangement links TRBV7-9 to TRBJ1-1; D unclear. Trimming took off 2 bases at V and 1 base at J, with 11 bases between the two ends. This CDR3 has 15 residues. In germline, CDR1 is SEHNR, CDR2 FQNEAQ (reference sequence). In DNA, the CDR3 is TGTGCCAGCAGCTTAAAGGAAATGAGGAACACTGAAGCTTTCTTT. Residues: CASSLKEMRNTEAFF. Complete variable domain (other parts from reference TRBV7-9 and TRBJ1-1): DTGVSQNPRHKITKRGQNVTFRCDPISEHNRLYWYRQTLGQGPEFLTYFQNEAQLEKSRLLSDRFSAERPKGSFSTLEIQRTEQGDSAMYLCASSLKEMRNTEAFFGQGTRLTVV.

The rearrangement links TRBV7-2 to TRBJ2-2, with 12 nucleotides matching TRBD2. The CDR3 contains 17 residues. Germline CDR1 is SGHTA and CDR2 is FQGNSA. Trimming took 4 bases from V and 0 from J; bases not matched to a gene: 3. CDR3 sequence (DNA): TGTGCCAGCAGCTGGACTAGCGGGGTTCCGAACACCGGGGAGCTGTTTTTT. Translating it yields CASSWTSGVPNTGELFF.

This chain joins TRBV27 and TRBJ2-6; 9 bases match TRBD2. Trimming took 5 bases from V and 0 from J; bases not matched to a gene: 8. Germline loops: CDR1 MNHEY, CDR2 SMNVEV (reference sequence). The CDR3 has 18 residues. The CDR3 region is CASSTQRGAPSGANVLTF. For the CDR3, the DNA is TGTGCCAGCAGTACTCAGCGGGGGGCGCCCTCTGGGGCCAACGTCCTGACTTTC. Full variable domain (rest looked up from reference TRBV27 and TRBJ2-6): EAQVTQNPRYLITVTGKKLTVTCSQNMNHEYMSWYRQDPGLGLRQIYYSMNVEVTDKGDVPEGYKVSRKEKRNFPLILESPSPNQTSLYFCASSTQRGAPSGANVLTFGAGSRLTVL.

The chain employs TRBV28 and TRBJ2-1; possible D gene TRBD2, 6 bases. The germline V gene has CDR1 MDHEN and CDR2 SYDVKM. With 7 bases removed from V and 0 bases from J, the gap between germline ends came to 13 bases. This CDR3 region has 15 residues. The CDR3 region has the DNA TGTGCCAGCACCGGGACTTTCCCCTCCTACAATGAGCAGTTCTTC. The encoded protein is CASTGTFPSYNEQFF.

The rearrangement joins TRBV28 to TRBJ2-1; 8 nucleotides agree with TRBD2. The germline V gene has CDR1 MDHEN and CDR2 SYDVKM. This CDR3 region has 14 residues. V shed 10 bases, J shed 6 bases, and the junction held 11 bases outside the gene matches. The CDR3 DNA is TGTGCCAACGCACCGGGACTAGGGGGCAATGAGCAGTTCTTC. As protein: CANAPGLGGNEQFF.

The chain combines TRBV7-9 with TRBJ1-5; 8 positions agree with TRBD1. V lost 4 bases, J lost 4 bases, and 3 bases stayed unmatched. Germline V gives CDR1 SEHNR, CDR2 FQNEAQ (reference sequence). CDR3 length equals 14 residues. The CDR3 spells CASSSRQGNQPQHF. The CDR3 DNA reads TGTGCCAGCAGCTCTCGACAGGGGAATCAGCCCCAGCATTTT.

J is TRBJ2-7 and V is TRBV27; 7 bases fit TRBD1. This CDR3 has 14 residues. In germline, CDR1 is MNHEY, CDR2 SMNVEV (reference sequence). The V and J ends lost 6 bases and 1 base, in that order; junction bases with no gene match: 6. In DNA, the CDR3 is TGTGCCAGCAGGCCGGGACAGAGGTCCTACGAGCAGTACTTC. It codes for CASRPGQRSYEQYF.

The V and J genes are TRBV5-1 and TRBJ2-7, with TRBD2 as a possible D gene (5 bases). The CDR3 runs 14 residues. Germline V gene lookup returns CDR1 SGHRS and CDR2 YFSETQ. Trimming removed 1 base at V and 0 bases at J, with 8 bases between. CDR3 loop: CASSLSGVSYEQYF. The CDR3, as DNA: TGCGCCAGCAGCTTGTCCGGGGTCTCCTACGAGCAGTACTTC.

The chain links TRBV10-1 to TRBJ2-7; a weak D match, TRBD2 (6 bases). Trimming pared 10 bases from V and 2 bases from J, leaving 18 bases between. This CDR3 has 14 residues. CDR1 is WNHNN, CDR2 SYGVQD, per germline (reference sequence). CDR3 sequence reads: CATKRGGGTYEQYF. CDR3 sequence (DNA): TGCGCCACCAAAAGGGGAGGAGGGACCTACGAGCAGTACTTC.

The rearrangement joins TRBV19 to TRBJ1-4; D is ambiguous. Trimming stripped 6 bases from V and 7 bases from J, with 15 bases between. Germline V gene data show CDR1 as LNHDA and CDR2 as SQIVND (reference sequence). The CDR3 totals 14 residues. CDR3 bases: TGTGCCAGTAGCCCTCCCTACATGGGTGAAAAACTGTTTTTT. Residues: CASSPPYMGEKLFF.

V usage is TRBV4-2 and J usage is TRBJ2-5; maybe TRBD2 (7 bases). Germline V gene sequence: CDR1 LGHNA, CDR2 YNFKEQ. Trimming removed 1 base at V and 5 bases at J, with 17 bases between. The CDR3 spans 16 residues. CDR3 loop: CASSQVGSGGQETQYF. The CDR3 DNA sequence: TGTGCCAGCAGCCAAGTAGGGTCGGGGGGCCAGGAGACCCAGTACTTC.

The chain uses TRBV29-1 and TRBJ1-2; D not certain. With 2 bases removed from V and 0 bases from J, the gap between germline ends came to 10 bases. In germline, CDR1 is SQVTM, CDR2 ANQGSEA. CDR3 length: 14 residues. CDR3 loop: CSVEFPEANYGYTF. CDR3 DNA: TGCAGCGTTGAATTCCCAGAAGCTAACTATGGCTACACCTTC.

The rearrangement links TRBV6-1 to TRBJ2-3, with D possibly being TRBD2 (5 bases). The CDR3 is made up of 15 amino acids. V gave up 3 bases and J gave up 4 bases, with 14 bases separating them. Germline V CDR1 and CDR2: MNHNS, SASEGT. The CDR3 DNA follows: TGTGCCAGCAGTGATCTGGCAGGAGGCCCAGATACGCAGTATTTT. It specifies CASSDLAGGPDTQYF.

This clone was detected only once. The chain links TRBV15 to TRBJ2-7; either TRBD1 or TRBD2 may supply D (5 bases each). The V end was cut by 8 bases, the J end by 3 bases, with 23 bases between. The CDR3 has 16 residues. The germline gives CDR1 LNHNV, CDR2 YYDKDF (reference sequence). The CDR3 coding sequence is TGTGCCACCTTGAGGGGCAGTCAAGGGGAATTCTACGAGCAGTACTTC. It yields the protein CATLRGSQGEFYEQYF.

This clone appeared once. V gene TRBV30 combines with J gene TRBJ1-2; 11 bases agree with TRBD1. The length of the CDR3 is 14 residues. After removal of 5 bases from V and 6 bases from J, the junction contained 8 bases not matched to a gene. Germline V CDR1 and CDR2: GTSNPN, SVGIG (reference sequence). CDR3 DNA: TGTGCCTGGGGACGGGACAGGGGGAGACATGGCTACACCTTC. Translation gives CAWGRDRGRHGYTF. Combining the CDR3 with reference TRBV30 and TRBJ1-2 gives the whole variable domain SQTIHQWPATLVQPVGSPLSLECTVEGTSNPNLYWYRQAAGRGLQLLFYSVGIGQISSEVPQNLSASRPQDRQFILSSKKLLLSDSGFYLCAWGRDRGRHGYTFGSGTRLTVV.

The rearrangement joins TRBV7-9 to TRBJ2-2; no reliable D call. V was cut by 2 bases and J by 4 bases, with 5 bases left in between. This CDR3 has 13 amino acids. Looked up from germline, CDR1 is SEHNR and CDR2 is FQNEAQ (reference sequence). This CDR3 reads CASSLLSTGELFF. The CDR3 DNA is TGTGCCAGCAGCTTACTAAGCACCGGGGAGCTGTTTTTT. Together with reference TRBV7-9 and TRBJ2-2, the CDR3 gives the full variable domain: DTGVSQNPRHKITKRGQNVTFRCDPISEHNRLYWYRQTLGQGPEFLTYFQNEAQLEKSRLLSDRFSAERPKGSFSTLEIQRTEQGDSAMYLCASSLLSTGELFFGEGSRLTVL.

The chain couples TRBV28 to TRBJ2-7, with TRBD2 matching over 9 bases. The CDR3 contains 16 residues. CDR1 and CDR2 (germline): MDHEN, SYDVKM. Trimming removed 8 bases from V and 4 bases from J; junction bases left unmatched: 15. Written as DNA, the CDR3 is TGTGCCAGCCTCCCCCCTCGACTAGCGGATTCATACGAGCAGTACTTC. Translating it yields CASLPPRLADSYEQYF.

The V and J genes are TRBV6-6 and TRBJ1-6; the D is unclear. This CDR3 comprises 15 residues. V was clipped by 2 bases and J by 1 base, with 6 bases between them. The germline CDR1 and CDR2 sequences are MNHNY and SVGAGI (reference sequence). CDR3 in amino acids: CASSYPLSYNSPLHF. CDR3 bases: TGTGCCAGCAGTTACCCCTTGTCCTATAATTCACCCCTCCACTTT.